What follows are 23 T cell receptor beta chains derived from one specimen sequenced in a study of spatial heterogeneity in lung cancer (dated by TCRdb to between 2018 and 2021). Preparation of the library involved 5' RACE. Reads for this sample came from a NextSeq 500. Using fastp trimming at Q25 and MiXCR clonotype assembly, TCRdb reanalyzed the public sequencing data and kept in-frame beta chains. Under each unique CDR3 protein, matching rows form one entry showing the most common genes and DNA. For this sample the table gives some 85,000 distinct CDR3 sequences, of which around 21% were detected only once. Of the sample, less than 7.5% falls within the top ten clones. The label giving this sample's time point can be read as: sample taken at primary tumor resection. For TCR sequencing, whole RNA was extracted from tumor and nontumor lung tissue, or from cryopreserved PBMC samples, and no cell sorting was done.

The material was PBMCs, obtained at surgery. These TCRs come from a male donor with early-stage non-small cell lung cancer.

The CDR3 coding sequence is TGTGCCAGCAGCCAGGACCATACCACTTATGAAAAACTGTTTTTT. Its translation is CASSQDHTTYEKLFF. The gene calls are TRBV7-6 and TRBJ1-4, with D unclear. Germline V gives CDR1 SGHVS, CDR2 FNYEAQ. Trimming took 5 bases from V and 6 from J, leaving 16 bases between them. This CDR3 is 15 amino acids long. Looking up the rest from reference TRBV7-6 and TRBJ1-4 gives the full variable domain: GAGVSQSPRYKVTKRGQDVALRCDPISGHVSLYWYRQALGQGPEFLTYFNYEAQQDKSGLPNDRFSAERPEGSISTLTIQRTEQRDSAMYRCASSQDHTTYEKLFFGSGTQLSVL.

J is TRBJ1-6 and V is TRBV7-8; 7 bases are shared with TRBD1. The ends lost 9 bases at V and 5 bases at J; junction bases unmatched: 10. The germline V gene encodes CDR1 SGHVS and CDR2 FQNEAQ. This CDR3 region has 15 residues. As DNA, the CDR3 is TGTGCCAGTACCCGTGCAACAGGGGATAATTCACCCCTCCACTTT. As protein: CASTRATGDNSPLHF.

At least ten counts were recorded for this clonotype. The chain combines TRBV29-1 with TRBJ2-1, with D perhaps matching TRBD1 or TRBD2 (6 bases each). This CDR3 is built from 12 residues. Germline V gene data show CDR1 as SQVTM and CDR2 as ANQGSEA. V was shortened by 0 bases and J by 13 bases, with 13 bases between the two germline ends. Here the CDR3 reads CSVEDLVGGQFF. DNA for the CDR3: TGCAGCGTTGAAGATTTGGTGGGGGGCCAGTTCTTC.

V is TRBV15 and J is TRBJ1-1; D is unclear. The germline CDR1 and CDR2 sequences are LNHNV and YYDKDF (reference sequence). CDR3 length: 15 amino acids. Trimming removed 5 bases at V and 3 bases at J, with 16 bases between. The CDR3 bases are TGTGCCACCAGCCTCGCGGCAGCTTGGGACACTGAAGCTTTCTTT. Translated: CATSLAAAWDTEAFF.

The chain employs TRBV6-2 or TRBV6-3 and TRBJ1-2; TRBD1 matches at 8 bases. Germline V lookup: CDR1 MNHEY, CDR2 SVGEGT. V shed 5 bases, J shed 3 bases, and the junction held 5 bases outside the gene matches. The CDR3 runs 14 residues. CDR3 sequence (DNA): TGTGCCAGCAGTCCATTGGACAGGGACTATGGCTACACCTTC. This codes for CASSPLDRDYGYTF.

This rearrangement joins TRBV5-1 to TRBJ2-7; weak D call: TRBD1 (7 bases). There are 16 residues in the CDR3. Trimming pared 1 base from V and 2 bases from J, leaving 16 bases between. CDR1 SGHRS and CDR2 YFSETQ come from the germline V gene. CDR3 residues: CASSLQGGLSPYEQYF. CDR3 DNA: TGCGCCAGCAGCTTGCAGGGGGGCCTTTCACCCTACGAGCAGTACTTC.

This chain uses TRBV6-5 with TRBJ1-5; tentatively, D is TRBD1 (5 bases). This CDR3 comprises 14 residues. The V gene lost 0 bases and the J gene lost 8 bases, with 11 bases spanning the gap. Looked up from germline, CDR1 is MNHEY and CDR2 is SVGAGI. CDR3 nucleotides: TGTGCCAGCAGTTACTCGGGGGGAGCGGAGCCCCAGCATTTT. Protein sequence: CASSYSGGAEPQHF.

This clonotype was detected only a few times. The V and J genes are TRBV7-2 and TRBJ1-3; weak D call: TRBD1 (6 bases). The ends were cut back, 5 bases at V and 0 bases at J, with 11 bases in the middle. Germline CDR1 reads SGHTA; CDR2 reads FQGNSA. The CDR3 runs to 15 residues. This chain's CDR3 is CASSLQGLSGNTIYF. CDR3 coding DNA: TGTGCCAGCAGCCTACAGGGACTCTCTGGAAACACCATATATTTT. The entire variable domain, with the rest obtained from reference TRBV7-2 and TRBJ1-3, is as follows: GAGVSQSPSNKVTEKGKDVELRCDPISGHTALYWYRQSLGQGLEFLIYFQGNSAPDKSGLPSDRFSAERTGGSVSTLTIQRTQQEDSAVYLCASSLQGLSGNTIYFGEGSWLTVV.

This clonotype was picked up a small number of times. The V and J genes are TRBV2 and TRBJ1-1; 8 nucleotides line up with TRBD1. CDR1 is SNHLY and CDR2 is FYNNEI in the germline V gene. Trimming at V came to 5 bases and at J to 8 bases, leaving 4 bases not matched to a gene. The CDR3 totals 12 residues. The CDR3 DNA is TGTGCCAGCAGTTCACAGGGGGGCGAAGCTTTCTTT. Its protein is CASSSQGGEAFF.

This chain connects TRBV9 to TRBJ2-1; D call uncertain. CDR3 length: 15 amino acids. Germline CDR1 is SGDLS and CDR2 is YYNGEE. V was cut by 0 bases and J by 2 bases, with 9 bases left in between. CDR3 nucleotides: TGTGCCAGCAGCGTAGGACCGGGTACCTACAATGAGCAGTTCTTC. Translation gives CASSVGPGTYNEQFF.

There are a few counts of this clonotype. The chain uses TRBV6-2 or TRBV6-3 and TRBJ2-7; the match to TRBD2 covers 8 bases. This CDR3 region has 15 residues. The germline V gene has CDR1 MNHEY and CDR2 SVGEGT. V lost 2 bases to trimming and J lost 2 bases; unmatched junction nucleotides: 5. The DNA for the CDR3 is TGTGCCAGCAGTTACCCGGAACTAGCGGCCTACGAGCAGTACTTC. Protein: CASSYPELAAYEQYF.

This clonotype was counted many times. V is TRBV7-6 and J is TRBJ1-5; tentative D call: TRBD1 (5 bases). The germline V gene encodes CDR1 SGHVS and CDR2 FNYEAQ. Trimming removed 1 base from V and 4 bases from J, with 11 bases in between. The length of the CDR3 is 15 residues. CDR3 nucleotide sequence: TGTGCCAGCAGCTTAGAGGTGGGGCGAAATCAGCCCCAGCATTTT. Amino acid sequence: CASSLEVGRNQPQHF.

This clonotype appeared many times. The chain carries TRBV11-3 and TRBJ2-7; 7 bases align to TRBD1. In germline, CDR1 is SGHNT, CDR2 YENEEA. Trimming took 3 bases from V and 4 from J; bases not matched to a gene: 24. The CDR3 consists of 20 residues. Here the CDR3 reads CASSFPRGPQGTVLRYEQYF. In DNA, the CDR3 is TGTGCCAGCAGCTTCCCCCGGGGCCCGCAGGGGACAGTTCTGAGATACGAGCAGTACTTC.

This clonotype was detected many times. This chain connects TRBV7-8 to TRBJ2-3, with TRBD1 matching over 11 bases. Germline-derived CDR1 and CDR2 are SGHVS and FQNEAQ. CDR3 length: 16 residues. The junction had 9 bases not matched to a gene; V was cut back by 4 bases and J by 6 bases. The CDR3 region has the DNA TGTGCCAGCAGCTCCCCGAGGACAGGGGGCTCGGATACGCAGTATTTT. Translated, it gives CASSSPRTGGSDTQYF.

This clonotype was observed a few times. The chain combines TRBV5-1 with TRBJ2-1, with D possibly being TRBD2 (5 bases). The CDR3 runs 15 residues. Trimming removed 2 bases from V and 8 bases from J, with 17 bases in between. Germline V gene sequence: CDR1 SGHRS, CDR2 YFSETQ. CDR3: CASSFEEGRADEQFF. The DNA for the CDR3 is TGCGCCAGCAGCTTCGAAGAAGGGCGAGCGGATGAGCAGTTCTTC.

The chain carries TRBV27 and TRBJ2-7; D perhaps matches TRBD2 (5 bases). The length of the CDR3 is 14 residues. Between the trimmed V and J ends, which lost 4 bases and 6 bases, there was a span of 16 bases. Germline V CDR1 and CDR2: MNHEY, SMNVEV (reference sequence). The CDR3 DNA is TGTGCCAGCAGTTCCTGGACTCCACCGATCGAGCAGTACTTC. It codes for CASSSWTPPIEQYF.

The chain is built from TRBV5-1 and TRBJ2-3; D not certain. The CDR3 totals 14 residues. CDR1 and CDR2 from the germline V gene are SGHRS and YFSETQ. The V end was cut by 2 bases, the J end by 5 bases, with 12 bases between. As DNA, the CDR3 is TGCGCCAGCAGCTTAACCGGGCCGCAAGATACGCAGTATTTT. Its translation is CASSLTGPQDTQYF.

CDR3 sequence: CASSLSVSNNEQFF. The CDR3 DNA sequence: TGCGCCAGCAGCTTGTCGGTGTCCAACAATGAGCAGTTCTTC. The rearrangement uses TRBV5-1 and TRBJ2-1; the D is unclear. This CDR3 spans 14 amino acids. With 1 base removed from V and 5 bases from J, the gap between germline ends came to 10 bases. Per germline, CDR1 SGHRS and CDR2 YFSETQ.

J is TRBJ1-1 and V is TRBV4-3; 9 nucleotides agree with TRBD1. The CDR3 totals 16 residues. V trimming: 1 base; J trimming: 1 base; junction bases outside the gene matches: 4. Germline V gives CDR1 LGHNA, CDR2 YSLEER. As DNA, the CDR3 is TGCGCCAGCAGCCAAGGACAGGGGGGACCGAACACTGAAGCTTTCTTT. Residues: CASSQGQGGPNTEAFF.

This chain uses TRBV5-1 with TRBJ2-3; the D gene is possibly TRBD2 (6 bases). The CDR3 extends over 16 amino acids. V was shortened by 3 bases and J by 0 bases, with 14 bases between the two germline ends. Germline lookup yields CDR1 SGHRS and CDR2 YFSETQ. The CDR3 reads CASSSNYAGSTDTQYF. CDR3 in DNA: TGCGCCAGCAGCTCGAACTACGCGGGGAGCACAGATACGCAGTATTTT. The whole variable domain, remainder taken from reference TRBV5-1 and TRBJ2-3, is KAGVTQTPRYLIKTRGQQVTLSCSPISGHRSVSWYQQTPGQGLQFLFEYFSETQRNKGNFPGRFSGRQFSNSRSEMNVSTLELGDSALYLCASSSNYAGSTDTQYFGPGTRLTVL.

This chain joins TRBV20-1 and TRBJ2-3, with D perhaps matching TRBD1 (6 bases). The V and J ends lost 0 bases and 3 bases respectively, with 13 bases between them. The CDR3 covers 15 residues. Germline CDR1 reads DFQATT; CDR2 reads SNEGSKA (reference sequence). CDR3 sequence (DNA): TGCAGTGCTAGAGATTCAGGGGTTGGTACAGATACGCAGTATTTT. Translated, it gives CSARDSGVGTDTQYF.

V usage is TRBV6-2 or TRBV6-3 and J usage is TRBJ2-5; 13 nucleotides align to TRBD2. The germline V gene has CDR1 MNHEY and CDR2 SVGEGT. The junction had 3 bases not matched to a gene; V was cut back by 5 bases and J by 0 bases. This CDR3 is built from 16 residues. The CDR3 sequence is CASSAGLAGNQETQYF. DNA for the CDR3: TGTGCCAGCAGTGCGGGACTAGCGGGGAACCAAGAGACCCAGTACTTC.

The V call is TRBV12-5, the J call TRBJ2-5, with 14 bases that match TRBD2. The V gene end was trimmed by 3 bases and the J gene end by 4 bases; junction bases not matched to a gene: 7. CDR1 and CDR2 from the germline V gene are LGHNT and FRNRAP. There are 17 residues in the CDR3. The CDR3 sequence: CASGLVTGTSGRETQYF. For the CDR3, the DNA is TGTGCTAGTGGTTTAGTTACCGGGACTAGCGGGAGAGAGACCCAGTACTTC.